The 17 T cell receptor beta chains below come from one sample, sequenced in a study of blood T cells in healthy people across ages. PCR was performed a second time for about 6 to 12 cycles using a sample-barcoded 5' primer and a J-beta primer mix. Using its own MiXCR run on the 5' RACE reads, TCRdb lists one record per CDR3 protein. The sample lists hundreds of thousands of distinct CDR3 sequences, about half occurring once. The sequencing input was blood. Every receptor here comes from an elderly man in good health.

This clonotype was seen a handful of times. The chain recombines TRBV6-2 or TRBV6-3 with TRBJ1-5; a weak D match, TRBD1 (5 bases). Trimming took off 8 bases at V and 4 bases at J, with 15 bases between the two ends. The CDR3 consists of 14 residues. In germline, CDR1 is MNHEY, CDR2 SVGEGT. The CDR3 bases are TGTGCCAGCGGTCTCCTTGGGGCTAATCAGCCCCAGCATTTT. The encoded protein is CASGLLGANQPQHF.

Many counts were recorded for this clonotype. CDR3 protein: CSARPLAGVAYF. As DNA, the CDR3 is TGCAGTGCTAGACCTCTAGCGGGAGTGGCGTACTTC. This chain uses TRBV20-1 with TRBJ2-4; 10 bases are a match to TRBD2. The CDR3 is 12 residues long. V shed 2 bases, J shed 15 bases, and the junction held 7 bases outside the gene matches. Germline values: CDR1 DFQATT, CDR2 SNEGSKA (reference sequence).

The rearrangement joins TRBV25-1 to TRBJ2-5, with D hard to call. The J call is in doubt because the DNA end fits TRBJ2-7 better. This CDR3 is built from 12 residues. Germline V gene sequence: CDR1 MGHDK, CDR2 SYGVNS. The CDR3 DNA is TGTGCCAGCGCCCTTAGCCCCTACGAGCAGTACTTC. Protein: CASALSPYEQYF.

This clonotype turned up a few times. This sequence joins TRBV20-1 and TRBJ2-3; TRBD2 aligns across 16 bases. Trimming cost V 3 bases and J 6 bases; bases outside gene matches: 6. The CDR3 has 16 amino acids. CDR1 and CDR2 (germline): DFQATT, SNEGSKA (reference sequence). The CDR3 sequence is CSASGTSGRALDTQYF. As DNA, the CDR3 is TGCAGTGCTAGTGGGACTAGCGGGAGGGCACTTGATACGCAGTATTTT.

Notes on this clonotype: One junction end disagrees with the germline gene, perhaps due to a read error. The chain couples TRBV11-2 to TRBJ2-4; D possibly corresponds to TRBD1 (6 bases). Germline loops: CDR1 SGHAT, CDR2 FQNNGV. CDR3 length: 12 residues. The CDR3 loop is CASSLGRDMQYF. CDR3 sequence (DNA): TGTGCCAGCAGCTTGGGCAGGGACATGCAGTACTTC. The whole variable domain, filled in from reference TRBV11-2 and TRBJ2-4, reads EAGVAQSPRYKIIEKRQSVAFWCNPISGHATLYWYQQILGQGPKLLIQFQNNGVVDDSQLPKDRFSAERLKGVDSTLKIQPAKLEDSAVYLCASSLGRDMQYFGAGTRLSVL.

V gene TRBV20-1 combines with J gene TRBJ1-4, with 9 bases fitting TRBD1. CDR1 is DFQATT, CDR2 SNEGSKA, per germline (reference sequence). Trimming took 5 bases from V and 8 from J; bases not matched to a gene: 12. The CDR3 runs 15 residues. The CDR3 loop is CSAEGQGRVGEKLFF. The DNA of the CDR3 is TGCAGTGCTGAAGGACAGGGGAGGGTTGGAGAAAAACTGTTTTTT.

The genes are TRBV29-1 and TRBJ2-1; tentatively, D is TRBD1 (6 bases). Germline V gene data show CDR1 as SQVTM and CDR2 as ANQGSEA. Trimming took off 4 bases at V and 8 bases at J, with 18 bases between the two ends. This CDR3 has 14 residues. The CDR3 here is CSVGSGAAGDEQFF. The DNA for the CDR3 is TGCAGCGTTGGGTCAGGGGCCGCAGGGGATGAGCAGTTCTTC.

This clonotype was seen repeatedly, ten times or more. V gene TRBV12-3 or TRBV12-4 combines with J gene TRBJ2-1; no reliable D call. With 5 bases removed from V and 9 bases from J, the gap between germline ends came to 11 bases. The CDR3 contains 12 residues. This CDR3 reads CASSPSGVEQFF. The CDR3 DNA reads TGTGCCAGCAGTCCGTCTGGGGTTGAGCAGTTCTTC.

The chain combines TRBV7-9 with TRBJ1-2; no firm D call. CDR1 SEHNR and CDR2 FQNEAQ come from the germline V gene (reference sequence). The CDR3 is 15 amino acids. Between the trimmed V and J ends, which lost 5 bases and 4 bases, there was a span of 17 bases. For the CDR3, the DNA is TGTGCCAGCAGCCCCGATGGGGTCACACTCTATGGCTACACCTTC. It encodes CASSPDGVTLYGYTF.

The gene calls are TRBV7-2 and TRBJ2-7, with D maybe TRBD1 (7 bases). The V gene's germline CDR1 is SGHTA and CDR2 FQGNSA. The CDR3 runs to 15 residues. Trimming took off 4 bases at V and 1 base at J, with 14 bases between the two ends. The CDR3 loop reads CASSSQGGHSYEQYF. CDR3 in DNA: TGTGCCAGCAGCTCCCAGGGGGGACATTCCTACGAGCAGTACTTC.

The CDR3 reads CASLTGTGGAETQYF. CDR3 sequence (DNA): TGTGCCAGTCTAACCGGGACAGGGGGCGCGGAGACCCAGTACTTC. J is TRBJ2-5 and V is TRBV28; 12 nucleotides line up with TRBD1. The CDR3 is 15 residues long. Germline CDR1 reads MDHEN; CDR2 reads SYDVKM. V lost 9 bases to trimming and J lost 5 bases; unmatched junction nucleotides: 10.

This clonotype was detected a few times. The genes are TRBV24-1 and TRBJ2-1; D not resolved. CDR3 length: 14 residues. V was cut by 4 bases and J by 8 bases, with 14 bases left in between. Germline V gene lookup returns CDR1 KGHDR and CDR2 SFDVKD. CDR3: CATSEGRDGDEQFF. The CDR3 coding sequence is TGTGCCACCAGTGAGGGAAGAGATGGCGATGAGCAGTTCTTC.

The chain couples TRBV28 to TRBJ1-4; 9 bases are a match to TRBD1. Germline V lookup: CDR1 MDHEN, CDR2 SYDVKM. The CDR3 is 17 amino acids. With V trimmed by 2 bases and J by 9 bases, 13 bases remained unmatched. The CDR3 bases are TGTGCCAGCAGTTTAATCGGCAGGGACAGGGTGAACCAAAAACTGTTTTTT. It translates to CASSLIGRDRVNQKLFF.

The chain carries TRBV3-1 and TRBJ1-2; D uncertain. Germline V gene sequence: CDR1 LGHDT, CDR2 YNNKEL (reference sequence). The V and J ends lost 3 bases and 1 base respectively, with 6 bases between them. CDR3 length equals 13 residues. The CDR3 bases are TGTGCCAGCAGCCAGCCCAGTAACTATGGCTACACCTTC. Protein product: CASSQPSNYGYTF.

This clonotype was counted a few times. The J gene is TRBJ2-1, the V gene TRBV12-3 or TRBV12-4, with D tentatively TRBD2 (6 bases). Trimming removed 6 bases from V and 11 bases from J, with 14 bases in between. The CDR3 covers 12 residues. The CDR3 nucleotides are TGTGCCAGCAGAACGGGGGTTTTAAAGCAGTTCTTC. This encodes CASRTGVLKQFF.

This clonotype has only one observation. The rearrangement uses TRBV20-1 and TRBJ2-5; D remains ambiguous. The end of the DNA is better explained by TRBJ2-7, so the J call may be wrong. This CDR3 comprises 12 residues. Germline V CDR1 and CDR2: DFQATT, SNEGSKA (reference sequence). CDR3 sequence reads: CSAIVRVHEQYF. The DNA of the CDR3 is TGCAGTGCTATCGTTAGGGTCCACGAGCAGTACTTC.

J is TRBJ2-6 and V is TRBV27; 14 nucleotides match TRBD2. CDR3 length equals 19 residues. Germline CDR1 reads MNHEY; CDR2 reads SMNVEV (reference sequence). Unmatched junction bases numbered 10, after V lost 8 bases and J lost 1 base. The CDR3 spells CASGLGTSGRGSGANVLTF. In DNA form, the CDR3 reads TGTGCCAGCGGTCTTGGGACTAGCGGGAGAGGGTCTGGGGCCAACGTCCTGACTTTC. The variable domain in full, with the rest retrieved from reference TRBV27 and TRBJ2-6, is EAQVTQNPRYLITVTGKKLTVTCSQNMNHEYMSWYRQDPGLGLRQIYYSMNVEVTDKGDVPEGYKVSRKEKRNFPLILESPSPNQTSLYFCASGLGTSGRGSGANVLTFGAGSRLTVL.